This TCR beta chain comes out of a study of OX40 agonist ivuxolimab in advanced cancers. Study-level background: Two cutaneous melanoma patients and one hepatocellular carcinoma patient, three in all, had partial responses.

Autoimmune disease history or systemic immunosuppression led to patients being barred. In the case of this clone: Its antigen is as yet unknown.

The data were produced by immunoSEQ multiplex PCR, yet TCRdb's version contains in-frame clones alone and is incomplete. The sample gives about 100,000 clones, more than 75% of which show up once; 1.5% to 2% is in the top ten. General study results and limits: Compared with others, partial responders at 0.1-3.0 mg/kg displayed clonal expansion among the lowest.

V shed 0 bases and J shed 4 bases, with 9 bases lying between them. This CDR3 comprises 14 residues. Germline assignment: CDR1 SGDLS and CDR2 YYNGEE. The chain has TRBV9 and TRBJ2-3; TRBD2 might be the D (6 bases). The specimen comprised CD4+ or CD8+ T cells sorted from blood, sampled in a trial of the OX40 agonist ivuxolimab. The receptor comes from an adult with an advanced solid tumor such as melanoma, head and neck, liver or kidney cancer. CDR3 in amino acids: CASSVAGVSDTQYF. The CDR3 nucleotides are TGTGCCAGCAGCGTAGCGGGAGTTTCAGATACGCAGTATTTT.